This T cell receptor (beta chain) was sequenced in a study of shared clonotypes between healthy human individuals. This table comes from immunoSEQ multiplex PCR, and its TCRdb copy is limited to in-frame clones, with some not included. The profile shows about 800,000 clones, 90% to 98% of them singletons. The naive CD8 subset, CD45RO-negative cells positively selected for CCR7, excluded terminally differentiated effector memory CD45RA+ cells. Trimming left V 1 base short and J 2 bases short, with 15 bases between. The CDR3 spans 17 residues. Germline loops: CDR1 SGHDN, CDR2 FVKESK. Sequenced: naive CD8+ T cells sorted from blood. The sequence derives from a man aged 25-45 years in good health. The rearrangement joins TRBV14 to TRBJ2-1; D possibly matches TRBD1 or TRBD2 (5 bases each). CDR3 amino acids: CASSQALGAVAYNEQFF. The CDR3 DNA reads as TGTGCCAGCAGCCAAGCGCTCGGGGCGGTAGCCTACAATGAGCAGTTCTTC.